This passage covers 24 T cell receptor beta chains from one sample sequenced in a study of blood T cell repertoires in COVID-19. Using immunoSEQ multiplex PCR, the repertoire was profiled, and TCRdb retains in-frame clones only, with some absent. The sample includes about 110,000 clones, around 90% of them seen just once. Source material: peripheral blood. Receptor source: a woman in her twenties or thirties with acute or convalescent COVID-19.

This chain uses TRBV6-2 or TRBV6-3 with TRBJ2-3; 10 nucleotides align to TRBD2. This CDR3 spans 17 amino acids. V was clipped by 6 bases and J by 4 bases; unmatched bases: 13. The germline CDR1 and CDR2 sequences are MNHEY and SVGEGT. CDR3 bases: TGTGCCAGCAGCCCAACCCCCTCAGCGGGGGGGCCAGATACGCAGTATTTT. Translation gives CASSPTPSAGGPDTQYF.

The chain joins TRBV7-6 to TRBJ2-3, with TRBD1 as a possible D gene (6 bases). The ends were cut back, 5 bases at V and 3 bases at J, with 9 bases in the middle. Germline V CDR1 and CDR2: SGHVS, FNYEAQ. This CDR3 spans 13 amino acids. In DNA form, the CDR3 reads TGTGCCAGCAGCCAGGGGAGAACAGATACGCAGTATTTT. This codes for CASSQGRTDTQYF. The full variable domain, completed using reference TRBV7-6 and TRBJ2-3, is GAGVSQSPRYKVTKRGQDVALRCDPISGHVSLYWYRQALGQGPEFLTYFNYEAQQDKSGLPNDRFSAERPEGSISTLTIQRTEQRDSAMYRCASSQGRTDTQYFGPGTRLTVL.

The rearrangement joins TRBV24-1 to TRBJ2-3; TRBD2 agrees at 7 bases. Germline V gene lookup returns CDR1 KGHDR and CDR2 SFDVKD. V dropped 6 bases and J dropped 5; count of bases not matched to a gene: 13. This CDR3 has 16 amino acids. CDR3 DNA sequence: TGTGCCACCAGTTCCCGAGCGGGATTTGAGCGAGATACGCAGTATTTT. Residues: CATSSRAGFERDTQYF.

J is TRBJ2-7 and V is TRBV7-9; D might be TRBD2 (6 bases). The CDR3 is 16 residues long. CDR1 SEHNR and CDR2 FQNEAQ come from the germline V gene (reference sequence). V was pared by 5 bases and J by 0 bases, with 17 bases between. The CDR3 nucleotides are TGTGCCAGCAGCGATCTAGCGCAGGGATCCTCCTACGAGCAGTACTTC. It yields the protein CASSDLAQGSSYEQYF.

The genes are TRBV11-2 and TRBJ2-5, with D possibly being TRBD2 (5 bases). The germline V gene encodes CDR1 SGHAT and CDR2 FQNNGV. Trimming pared 7 bases from V and 1 base from J, leaving 10 bases between. There are 13 residues in the CDR3. This chain's CDR3 is CASTGNLQETQYF. In nucleotides, the CDR3 is TGTGCCAGCACCGGGAACCTCCAAGAGACCCAGTACTTC.

The chain combines TRBV10-3 with TRBJ2-7, with a weak D call TRBD1 (5 bases). This CDR3 comprises 13 residues. Germline values: CDR1 ENHRY, CDR2 SYGVKD. Trimming pared 2 bases from V and 2 bases from J, leaving 7 bases between. The CDR3 nucleotides read TGTGCCATCAGTGAGGGGGCAGCCTACGAGCAGTACTTC. Amino acids: CAISEGAAYEQYF.

The chain combines TRBV11-3 with TRBJ1-1, with a possible D match to TRBD1 (6 bases). The CDR3 extends over 13 amino acids. V was trimmed by 5 bases and J by 3 bases, leaving 10 bases between them. Per germline, CDR1 SGHNT and CDR2 YENEEA. The CDR3 sequence: CASSLNRDTEAFF. CDR3 nucleotides: TGTGCCAGCAGCCTAAACAGGGACACTGAAGCTTTCTTT.

This clone has a single count. This chain joins TRBV3-1 (or the pseudogene TRBV3-2) and TRBJ2-1; the match to TRBD2 covers 9 bases. Germline V gene lookup returns CDR1 LGHDT and CDR2 YNNKEL (reference sequence). V lost 3 bases to trimming and J lost 6 bases; unmatched junction nucleotides: 9. CDR3 length equals 16 residues. This chain's CDR3 is CASSHPRAGGRNEQFF. DNA for the CDR3: TGTGCCAGCAGCCACCCTCGAGCGGGAGGACGCAATGAGCAGTTCTTC.

Within the sample, this clone is medium-sized (0.01 to 0.1%). The rearrangement uses TRBV7-8 and TRBJ2-2; tentative D call: TRBD1 (6 bases). Trimming removed 6 bases at V and 7 bases at J, with 24 bases between. The V gene's germline CDR1 is SGHVS and CDR2 FQNEAQ. The CDR3 has 17 residues. The CDR3 protein is CASSRPRRTAISGELFF. The CDR3 region has the DNA TGTGCCAGCAGTAGACCTCGCAGGACAGCTATCAGCGGGGAGCTGTTTTTT.

This clone was seen a single time. This chain connects TRBV7-9 to TRBJ2-5; D remains ambiguous. CDR1 SEHNR and CDR2 FQNEAQ come from the germline V gene (reference sequence). V was cut by 2 bases and J by 2 bases, with 12 bases left in between. There are 15 residues in the CDR3. CDR3 sequence reads: CASSLRGSGQETQYF. The DNA for the CDR3 is TGTGCCAGCAGCTTACGAGGTTCGGGTCAAGAGACCCAGTACTTC.

Here the CDR3 reads CASLTDRSAGYTF. The CDR3 DNA sequence: TGTGCCAGCCTTACTGACAGGAGTGCCGGCTACACCTTC. The rearrangement uses TRBV12-3 or TRBV12-4 and TRBJ1-2, with TRBD1 as a possible D gene (6 bases). V lost 8 bases to trimming and J lost 8 bases, with 18 bases between them. The CDR3 is 13 amino acids.

The chain joins TRBV19 to TRBJ2-7, with TRBD2 matching over 8 bases. Unmatched junction bases numbered 10, after V lost 3 bases and J lost 0 bases. The CDR3 is made up of 17 amino acids. CDR1 is LNHDA and CDR2 is SQIVND in the germline V gene (reference sequence). CDR3 DNA: TGTGCCAGTAGTATCTCACTAGCGGTCACGAGCTCCTACGAGCAGTACTTC. It translates to CASSISLAVTSSYEQYF.

The chain is built from TRBV6-6 and TRBJ1-1; TRBD1 is a possible D gene (6 bases). The germline V and J ends were trimmed by 6 bases and 11 bases, with 19 bases remaining between them. This CDR3 comprises 13 residues. The germline V gene encodes CDR1 MNHNY and CDR2 SVGAGI (reference sequence). CDR3 bases: TGTGCCAGCAGGGAGGGGGGGGCGCGATGGGCTTTCTTT. It codes for CASREGGARWAFF.

The V gene is TRBV4-1, the J gene TRBJ2-1, with 8 nucleotides matching TRBD2. This CDR3 contains 17 residues. Trimming at V came to 0 bases and at J to 10 bases, leaving 14 bases not matched to a gene. Per the germline V gene, CDR1 is MGHRA and CDR2 is YSYEKL. Here the CDR3 reads CASSQDGGGAGALEQFF. CDR3 nucleotide sequence: TGCGCCAGCAGCCAAGATGGGGGCGGAGCGGGGGCCCTCGAGCAGTTCTTC.

V usage is TRBV2 and J usage is TRBJ2-5, with 7 bases aligning to TRBD2. This CDR3 region has 15 residues. The germline gives CDR1 SNHLY, CDR2 FYNNEI. Trimming at V came to 4 bases and at J to 5 bases, leaving 10 bases not matched to a gene. This CDR3 reads CASSASGLGSETQYF. In nucleotides, the CDR3 is TGTGCCAGCAGTGCCTCTGGACTAGGATCGGAGACCCAGTACTTC.

V and J are TRBV4-3 and TRBJ2-3; D is ambiguous. Germline loops: CDR1 LGHNA, CDR2 YSLEER. V lost 2 bases to trimming and J lost 1 base, with 13 bases between them. This CDR3 is 16 amino acids long. This CDR3 reads CASSQLNKPGTDTQYF. The DNA for the CDR3 is TGCGCCAGCAGCCAACTCAATAAACCGGGCACAGATACGCAGTATTTT.

The genes are TRBV29-1 and TRBJ2-1; a weak D match, TRBD2 (7 bases). The CDR3 spans 15 residues. V shed 7 bases and J shed 7 bases, with 23 bases lying between them. Germline V gene sequence: CDR1 SQVTM, CDR2 ANQGSEA. The CDR3 loop reads CSATNPPGGRNEQFF. CDR3 in DNA: TGCAGCGCCACAAACCCCCCGGGGGGCCGGAATGAGCAGTTCTTC.

The V call is TRBV7-7, the J call TRBJ2-2; 7 bases match TRBD1. The trim removed 4 bases at V and 1 base at J, leaving 3 bases unmatched. The CDR3 contains 15 residues. The germline gives CDR1 SSHAT, CDR2 FNYEAQ (reference sequence). The CDR3 DNA reads as TGTGCCAGCAGCTCTAGACAGGGGAACACCGGGGAGCTGTTTTTT. Amino acid sequence: CASSSRQGNTGELFF.

The chain has TRBV19 and TRBJ2-1, with 8 bases lining up with TRBD1. J gave up 4 bases and V 5 bases, and 7 bases lay outside the gene matches. In germline, CDR1 is LNHDA, CDR2 SQIVND (reference sequence). CDR3 length equals 15 residues. The chain's CDR3 is CASSLRQGLYNEQFF. The CDR3 region has the DNA TGTGCCAGTAGTTTAAGACAGGGGTTATACAATGAGCAGTTCTTC.

The sample holds a few counts of this clone. This chain joins TRBV28 and TRBJ2-1; 7 nucleotides agree with TRBD2. CDR1 is MDHEN and CDR2 is SYDVKM in the germline V gene. This CDR3 is 15 amino acids long. With 1 base clipped from V and 12 bases from J, the junction kept 12 bases outside the gene matches. CDR3 sequence (DNA): TGTGCCAGCAGTTTATTTGTGGAGCGGGAAGGTTTGCAGTTCTTC. Translating gives CASSLFVEREGLQFF.

The rearrangement uses TRBV2 and TRBJ1-3; D remains ambiguous. There are 13 residues in the CDR3. Germline-derived CDR1 and CDR2 are SNHLY and FYNNEI. Trimming cost V 7 bases and J 2 bases, with 9 bases left between them. In nucleotides, the CDR3 is TGTGCCAGCAACAGAAGTCCTGGAAACACCATATATTTT. As protein: CASNRSPGNTIYF.

The chain couples TRBV11-3 to TRBJ2-1, with TRBD1 identical over 7 bases. CDR1 and CDR2 from the germline V gene are SGHNT and YENEEA. V lost 4 bases and J lost 7; bases outside the gene matches: 13. CDR3 size: 16 residues. CDR3 nucleotides: TGTGCCAGCAGCTCAAGAGACAGGCAGGGGGATAATGAGCAGTTCTTC. Its translation is CASSSRDRQGDNEQFF.

The chain carries TRBV4-3 and TRBJ2-3, with D maybe TRBD2 (6 bases). Trimming took 0 bases from V and 2 from J, leaving 15 bases between them. CDR3 length: 17 residues. CDR1 is LGHNA, CDR2 YSLEER, per germline. In DNA form, the CDR3 reads TGCGCCAGCAGCCAAGATCGTATTAGCGGCACCACAGATACGCAGTATTTT. Its protein product is CASSQDRISGTTDTQYF.

V gene TRBV28 combines with J gene TRBJ2-3, with TRBD2 matching 13 bases. The CDR3 totals 17 residues. Losses at the gene ends were 3 bases for V and 3 bases for J; bases not matched to a gene: 6. CDR1 and CDR2 from the germline V gene are MDHEN and SYDVKM. The CDR3, as DNA: TGTGCCAGCAGTTTCCGACTAGCGGGAGGTGGGACAGATACGCAGTATTTT. As protein: CASSFRLAGGGTDTQYF.